This TCR beta chain was identified during a study of glioma-infiltrating T cells after dendritic cell vaccination. At the level of the study: The vaccine used monocyte-derived dendritic cells pulsed overnight with autologous tumor lysate. Three intradermal dendritic cell vaccine injections were given every two weeks.

This clone was recorded a few times. Selection required adequate fresh-frozen tumor tissue plus more than two years' survival data. TCRdb's table, derived via immunoSEQ multiplex PCR, lists solely in-frame clones and lacks some. The table shows approximately 67,000 clones, with around 86% occurring only once. This TCR was recovered from a human donor with glioblastoma. The specimen comprised blood, sampled before dendritic cell vaccination.

In nucleotides, the CDR3 is TGTGCCAGCAGCCGACAGCTGAACACTGAAGCTTTCTTT. Translated, it gives CASSRQLNTEAFF. The chain is built from TRBV5-4 and TRBJ1-1; a weak D match, TRBD1 (5 bases). V lost 4 bases, J lost 0 bases, and 7 bases lay in between. The length of the CDR3 is 13 residues. From germline, CDR1 is SGHNT and CDR2 YYREEE (reference sequence).